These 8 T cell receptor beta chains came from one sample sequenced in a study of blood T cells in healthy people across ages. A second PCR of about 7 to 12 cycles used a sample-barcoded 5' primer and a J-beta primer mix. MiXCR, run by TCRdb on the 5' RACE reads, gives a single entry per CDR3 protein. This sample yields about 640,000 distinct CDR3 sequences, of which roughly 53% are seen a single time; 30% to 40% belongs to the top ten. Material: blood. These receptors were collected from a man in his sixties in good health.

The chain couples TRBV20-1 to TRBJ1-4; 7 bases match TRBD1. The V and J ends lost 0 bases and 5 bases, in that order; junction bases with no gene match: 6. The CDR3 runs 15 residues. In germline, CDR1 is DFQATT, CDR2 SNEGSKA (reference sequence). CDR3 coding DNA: TGCAGTGCTAGAGATTGGGACAGAATCAATGAAAAACTGTTTTTT. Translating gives CSARDWDRINEKLFF.

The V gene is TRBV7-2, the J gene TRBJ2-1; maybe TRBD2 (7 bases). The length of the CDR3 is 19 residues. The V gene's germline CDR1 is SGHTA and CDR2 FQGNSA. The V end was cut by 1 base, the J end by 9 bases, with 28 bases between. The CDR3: CASSLGGGLAGSFLGEQFF. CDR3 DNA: TGTGCCAGCAGCTTAGGCGGGGGCTTGGCAGGGTCCTTCCTGGGTGAGCAGTTCTTC.

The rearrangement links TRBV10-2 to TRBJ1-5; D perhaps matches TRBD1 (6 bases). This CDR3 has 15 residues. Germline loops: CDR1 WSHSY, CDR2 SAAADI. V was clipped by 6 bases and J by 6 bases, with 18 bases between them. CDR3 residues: CASSPGRGLGQPQHF. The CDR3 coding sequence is TGCGCCAGCAGCCCCGGCAGGGGCCTAGGTCAGCCCCAGCATTTT.

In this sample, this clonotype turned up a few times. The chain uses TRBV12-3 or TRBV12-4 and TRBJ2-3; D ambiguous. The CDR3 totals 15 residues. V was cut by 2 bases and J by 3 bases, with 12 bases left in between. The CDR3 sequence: CASSLRPLGTDTQYF. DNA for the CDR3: TGTGCCAGCAGTTTACGCCCCCTGGGGACAGATACGCAGTATTTT.

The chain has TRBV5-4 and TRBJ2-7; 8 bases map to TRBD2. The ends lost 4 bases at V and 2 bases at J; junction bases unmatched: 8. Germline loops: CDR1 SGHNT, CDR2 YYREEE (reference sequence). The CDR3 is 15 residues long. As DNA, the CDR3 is TGTGCCAGCAGCACGGGGGGGGACCCGACCTACGAGCAGTACTTC. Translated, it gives CASSTGGDPTYEQYF. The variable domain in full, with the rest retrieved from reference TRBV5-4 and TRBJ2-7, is ETGVTQSPTHLIKTRGQQVTLRCSSQSGHNTVSWYQQALGQGPQFIFQYYREEENGRGNFPPRFSGLQFPNYSSELNVNALELDDSALYLCASSTGGDPTYEQYFGPGTRLTVT.

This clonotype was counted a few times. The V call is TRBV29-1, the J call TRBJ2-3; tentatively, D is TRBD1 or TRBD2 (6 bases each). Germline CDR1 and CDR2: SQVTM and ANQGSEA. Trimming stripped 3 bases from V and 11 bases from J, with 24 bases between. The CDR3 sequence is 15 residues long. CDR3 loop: CSVDSGGGPRLEQYF. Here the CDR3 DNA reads TGCAGCGTTGATTCTGGTGGGGGGCCCAGGCTGGAGCAGTATTTT.

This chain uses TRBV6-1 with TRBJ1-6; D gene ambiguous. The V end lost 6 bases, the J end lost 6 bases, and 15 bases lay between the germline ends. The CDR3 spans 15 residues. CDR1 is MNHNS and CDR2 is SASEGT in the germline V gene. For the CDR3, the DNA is TGTGCCAGCAGACCTCCGGGAGTCGGTAATTCACCCCTCCACTTT. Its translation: CASRPPGVGNSPLHF.

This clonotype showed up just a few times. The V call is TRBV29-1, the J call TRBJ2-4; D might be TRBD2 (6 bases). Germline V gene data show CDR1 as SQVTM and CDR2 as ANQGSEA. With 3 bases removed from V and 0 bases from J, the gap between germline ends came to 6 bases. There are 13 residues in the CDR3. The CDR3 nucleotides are TGCAGCGTTGACGGGGGAGCCAAAAACATTCAGTACTTC. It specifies CSVDGGAKNIQYF.